This TCR beta chain was recorded in a study of control samples from healthy donors and cancer patients. Only in-frame clones appear in the TCRdb table, and some are missing; sequencing was by immunoSEQ multiplex PCR. Among approximately 150,000 clones listed, over 90% were seen once. CDR3 size: 16 residues. Trimming took 4 bases from V and 4 from J; bases not matched to a gene: 13. Germline V gives CDR1 SGHDT, CDR2 YYEEEE. The sequenced sample consisted of blood. The rearrangement links TRBV5-6 to TRBJ1-2, with 7 positions matching TRBD1. The clonotype originates from a woman in her 30s in good health. Here the CDR3 DNA reads TGTGCCAGCAGCCTGCGGACAGGTCCGAGGGGCTATGGCTACACCTTC. The encoded protein is CASSLRTGPRGYGYTF.